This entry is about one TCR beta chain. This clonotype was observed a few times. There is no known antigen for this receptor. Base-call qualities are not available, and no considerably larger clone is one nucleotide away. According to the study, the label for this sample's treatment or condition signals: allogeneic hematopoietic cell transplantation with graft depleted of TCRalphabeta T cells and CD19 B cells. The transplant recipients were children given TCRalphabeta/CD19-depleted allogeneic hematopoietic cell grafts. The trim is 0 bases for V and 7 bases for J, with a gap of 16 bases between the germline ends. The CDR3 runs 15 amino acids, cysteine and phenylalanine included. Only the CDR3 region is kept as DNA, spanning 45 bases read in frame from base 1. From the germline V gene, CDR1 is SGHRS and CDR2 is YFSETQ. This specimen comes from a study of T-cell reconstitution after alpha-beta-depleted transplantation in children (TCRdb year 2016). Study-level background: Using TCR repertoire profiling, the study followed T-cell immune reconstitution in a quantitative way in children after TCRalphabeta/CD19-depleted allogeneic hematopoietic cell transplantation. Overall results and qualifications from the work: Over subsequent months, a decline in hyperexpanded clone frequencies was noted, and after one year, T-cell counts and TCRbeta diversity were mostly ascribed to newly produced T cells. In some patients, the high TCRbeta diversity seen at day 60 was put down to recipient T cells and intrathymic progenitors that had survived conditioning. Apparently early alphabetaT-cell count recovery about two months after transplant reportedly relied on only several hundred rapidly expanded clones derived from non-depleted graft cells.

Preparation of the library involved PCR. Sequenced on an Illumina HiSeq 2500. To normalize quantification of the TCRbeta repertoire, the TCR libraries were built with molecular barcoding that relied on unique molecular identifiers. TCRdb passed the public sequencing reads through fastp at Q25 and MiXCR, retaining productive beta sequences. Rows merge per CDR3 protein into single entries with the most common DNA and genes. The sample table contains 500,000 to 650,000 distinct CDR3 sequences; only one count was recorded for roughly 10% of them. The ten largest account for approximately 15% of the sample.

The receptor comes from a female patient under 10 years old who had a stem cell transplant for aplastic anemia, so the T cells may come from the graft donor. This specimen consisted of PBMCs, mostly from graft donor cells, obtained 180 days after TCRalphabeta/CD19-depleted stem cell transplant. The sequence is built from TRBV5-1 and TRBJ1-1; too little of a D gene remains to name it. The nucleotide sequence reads TGCGCCAGCAGCTTGGATATGAGGGCCCTTGGTGAAGCTTTCTTT. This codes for CASSLDMRALGEAFF.